These 24 T cell receptor beta chains were sequenced from one sample in a study of blood T cell repertoires in COVID-19 (dated by TCRdb to the early 2020s). Library prep was done by the immunoSEQ multiplex PCR assay. The source is immuneACCESS, and TCRdb retained only in-frame sequences with V and J called. Part of the clones is not carried over; for the studies checked, unresolved V genes explain less than half of this, and the remainder is unexplained. The sample contains 250,000 to 300,000 clones, about 86% of them found a single time. The ten largest clones add up to roughly 12% of the sample. Sequencing was performed on peripheral blood. These receptors were collected from a young woman with COVID-19, enrolled during active disease.

The chain couples TRBV30 to TRBJ2-3; D remains ambiguous. Trimming removed 4 bases from V and 6 bases from J, with 8 bases in between. Germline V gene sequence: CDR1 GTSNPN, CDR2 SVGIG (reference sequence). CDR3 length: 11 residues. The CDR3, as DNA: TGTGCCTGGAATACTATGGATACGCAGTATTTT. Encoded protein: CAWNTMDTQYF.

The chain employs TRBV18 and TRBJ1-1; no definite D call. Germline V lookup: CDR1 KGHSH, CDR2 LQKENI. The CDR3 totals 13 residues. V was clipped by 3 bases and J by 0 bases, with 5 bases between them. The CDR3 reads CASSPVVNTEAFF. CDR3 nucleotides: TGTGCCAGCTCACCTGTCGTGAACACTGAAGCTTTCTTT.

The chain links TRBV10-1 to TRBJ1-2; D might be TRBD1 (5 bases). The CDR3 length is 13 residues. V was clipped by 0 bases and J by 8 bases, with 10 bases between them. Germline V gene lookup returns CDR1 WNHNN and CDR2 SYGVQD (reference sequence). The CDR3 sequence: CASSESQGSGYTF. The CDR3 DNA is TGCGCCAGCAGTGAGTCGCAGGGTTCGGGCTACACCTTC.

The chain links TRBV9 to TRBJ1-6; 7 bases are a match to TRBD1. This CDR3 has 16 amino acids. V lost 4 bases and J lost 4; bases outside the gene matches: 8. Per germline, CDR1 SGDLS and CDR2 YYNGEE. CDR3 loop: CASSSGQAVYNSPLHF. The DNA of the CDR3 is TGTGCCAGCAGCTCCGGACAGGCCGTTTATAATTCACCCCTCCACTTT.

The chain is built from TRBV27 and TRBJ2-3, with 13 bases matching TRBD2. The germline V gene encodes CDR1 MNHEY and CDR2 SMNVEV (reference sequence). With 7 bases clipped from V and 4 bases from J, the junction kept 5 bases outside the gene matches. This CDR3 spans 15 amino acids. CDR3 region: CASMRTSGGADTQYF. The CDR3 DNA sequence: TGTGCCAGCATGAGGACTAGCGGGGGCGCAGATACGCAGTATTTT.

The chain has TRBV2 and TRBJ2-1; 11 bases map to TRBD1. The CDR3 is 13 amino acids. CDR1 and CDR2 from the germline V gene are SNHLY and FYNNEI. V dropped 7 bases and J dropped 13; count of bases not matched to a gene: 9. The chain's CDR3 is CASKRGQGVRQFF. The CDR3 bases are TGTGCCAGCAAGAGGGGACAGGGGGTTAGACAGTTCTTC.

This clone was found once. The chain joins TRBV5-8 to TRBJ2-7; maybe TRBD2 (6 bases). V was shortened by 2 bases and J by 1 base, with 16 bases between the two germline ends. Looked up from germline, CDR1 is SGHTS and CDR2 is YDEGEE. The CDR3 has 16 amino acids. The DNA of the CDR3 is TGTGCCAGCAGCTTTGACACGGGCGGGGTATCCTACGAGCAGTACTTC. Amino acid sequence: CASSFDTGGVSYEQYF. The full variable domain, in which reference TRBV5-8 and TRBJ2-7 provide the parts outside the CDR3, is EAGVTQSPTHLIKTRGQQATLRCSPISGHTSVYWYQQALGLGLQFLLWYDEGEERNRGNFPPRFSGRQFPNYSSELNVNALELEDSALYLCASSFDTGGVSYEQYFGPGTRLTVT.

This clone has a handful of counts. The chain recombines TRBV2 with TRBJ1-6, with 9 bases aligning to TRBD1. The germline CDR1 and CDR2 sequences are SNHLY and FYNNEI. The V and J ends lost 8 bases and 5 bases, in that order; junction bases with no gene match: 4. This CDR3 spans 14 amino acids. The CDR3 loop is CASQTGGHNSPLHF. Written as DNA, the CDR3 is TGTGCCAGCCAAACAGGGGGCCATAATTCACCCCTCCACTTT.

The chain recombines TRBV2 with TRBJ2-1; 9 nucleotides match TRBD2. Germline CDR1 SNHLY, CDR2 FYNNEI. The CDR3 length is 14 residues. Unmatched junction bases numbered 10, after V lost 7 bases and J lost 9 bases. CDR3 bases: TGTGCCAGCATCCCAGGGACTAGCTTGTCTGAGCAGTTCTTC. Its translation is CASIPGTSLSEQFF.

With respect to this clone: The same CDR3 can be traced to other DNA sequences in this sample. The CDR3 coding sequence is TGTGCCAGCAGCCGCGACAGGGGAGGGGCCTACGAGCAGTACTTC. This encodes CASSRDRGGAYEQYF. The chain uses TRBV14 and TRBJ2-7; D might be TRBD1 (8 bases). This CDR3 has 15 amino acids. V shed 4 bases and J shed 2 bases, with 15 bases lying between them. In germline, CDR1 is SGHDN, CDR2 FVKESK.

CDR3 coding DNA: TGTGCCAGCAGCCGTGACAGGGGCTACTACAATGAGCAGTTCTTC. Translated, it gives CASSRDRGYYNEQFF. V is TRBV11-2 and J is TRBJ2-1, with TRBD1 matching 8 bases. The junction had 6 bases not matched to a gene; V was cut back by 5 bases and J by 3 bases. Germline V gene data show CDR1 as SGHAT and CDR2 as FQNNGV. The CDR3 totals 15 residues.

This clone was counted a single time. The chain employs TRBV28 and TRBJ1-4; no clear D. Germline V gene data show CDR1 as MDHEN and CDR2 as SYDVKM. This CDR3 is 13 amino acids long. Trimming pared 3 bases from V and 5 bases from J, leaving 7 bases between. For the CDR3, the DNA is TGTGCCAGCAGTTTTAGAGGGAATGAAAAACTGTTTTTT. Translated: CASSFRGNEKLFF.

The chain joins TRBV6-5 to TRBJ2-7, with 8 bases aligning to TRBD2. With 2 bases clipped from V and 0 bases from J, the junction kept 3 bases outside the gene matches. Germline V CDR1 and CDR2: MNHEY, SVGAGI. The CDR3 spans 15 residues. For the CDR3, the DNA is TGTGCCAGCAGTTACATTAGCGGGGACTCCTACGAGCAGTACTTC. This gives the protein CASSYISGDSYEQYF.

This clone has just a few counts. CDR3: CASSTGQGLNTEAFF. The CDR3 DNA sequence: TGTGCCAGCAGCACTGGACAGGGCTTGAACACTGAAGCTTTCTTT. The chain carries TRBV7-8 and TRBJ1-1; 8 bases are a match to TRBD1. Germline CDR1 reads SGHVS; CDR2 reads FQNEAQ. Trimming cost V 5 bases and J 0 bases; bases outside gene matches: 5. This CDR3 has 15 amino acids.

The chain combines TRBV4-1 with TRBJ2-2; 7 nucleotides agree with TRBD1. This CDR3 contains 16 residues. V lost 1 base, J lost 6 bases, and 8 bases stayed unmatched. CDR1 MGHRA and CDR2 YSYEKL come from the germline V gene. The CDR3: CASSQGAGGSSGELFF. CDR3 nucleotides: TGCGCCAGCAGCCAAGGGGCAGGGGGTAGTTCCGGGGAGCTGTTTTTT.

This clone was observed a single time. The chain is built from TRBV4-1 and TRBJ2-7; D gene unclear. The V end was cut by 0 bases, the J end by 0 bases, with 9 bases between. The CDR3 sequence is 15 residues long. Germline V CDR1 and CDR2: MGHRA, YSYEKL. CDR3 sequence reads: CASSQDGLNSYEQYF. The CDR3 nucleotides read TGCGCCAGCAGCCAAGATGGCTTGAACTCCTACGAGCAGTACTTC.

The chain links TRBV27 to TRBJ1-4; D uncertain. Germline CDR1 MNHEY, CDR2 SMNVEV (reference sequence). This CDR3 contains 14 residues. Trimming shortened V by 3 bases and J by 5 bases, and 10 bases separated the two germline ends. The CDR3 region has the DNA TGTGCCAGCAGTTTTCGGGGTGGGAATGAAAAACTGTTTTTT. Translated: CASSFRGGNEKLFF.

The CDR3: CASRLIGTGGDSPLHF. The CDR3 DNA reads as TGCGCCAGCAGACTAATAGGGACAGGAGGCGATTCACCCCTCCACTTT. The chain is built from TRBV5-1 and TRBJ1-6; 8 bases agree with TRBD1. V gave up 5 bases and J gave up 8 bases; unmatched junction bases: 12. CDR3 length: 16 amino acids. In germline, CDR1 is SGHRS, CDR2 YFSETQ.

With regard to this clone: Other DNA sequences in the sample encode the same CDR3. CDR3 amino acids: CASSQGAGGYNEQFF. CDR3 bases: TGTGCCAGCAGCCAAGGGGCAGGGGGCTACAATGAGCAGTTCTTC. The V and J genes are TRBV3-1 (or the pseudogene TRBV3-2) and TRBJ2-1, with TRBD1 matching over 7 bases. CDR1 and CDR2 (germline): LGHDT, YNNKEL (reference sequence). The CDR3 has 15 residues. With V trimmed by 1 base and J by 3 bases, 3 bases remained unmatched.

In DNA, the CDR3 is TGTGCCAGCAAAGCCCCGGACCAAGAGACCCAGTACTTC. The encoded protein is CASKAPDQETQYF. The chain carries TRBV7-9 and TRBJ2-5; D gene unclear. Deletions cut 7 bases from V and 0 bases from J, with 9 bases between. The CDR3 consists of 13 residues. The germline gives CDR1 SEHNR, CDR2 FQNEAQ (reference sequence).

The chain links TRBV27 to TRBJ1-5; maybe TRBD1 (5 bases). Trimming removed 5 bases at V and 4 bases at J, with 12 bases between. The CDR3 covers 14 residues. CDR1 and CDR2 from the germline V gene are MNHEY and SMNVEV (reference sequence). As DNA, the CDR3 is TGTGCCAGCAGTCTAGACAGCCCTAATCAGCCCCAGCATTTT. This encodes CASSLDSPNQPQHF.

This clone was counted once. The chain recombines TRBV5-1 with TRBJ2-2; 13 bases are a match to TRBD2. The CDR3 has 15 residues. The germline V gene encodes CDR1 SGHRS and CDR2 YFSETQ. J was trimmed by 5 bases and V by 7 bases; bases with no gene match: 5. The CDR3 bases are TGCGCCAGCGCGGGACTAGCGGGGTCAACCGGGGAGCTGTTTTTT. This encodes CASAGLAGSTGELFF.

In DNA, the CDR3 is TGCAGTGCTAGTCTGTCAACGACAGGGTCTAAGTTCTTC. Protein: CSASLSTTGSKFF. The chain joins TRBV20-1 to TRBJ2-1, with 7 bases lining up with TRBD1. The trim removed 3 bases at V and 14 bases at J, leaving 13 bases unmatched. Germline CDR1 and CDR2: DFQATT and SNEGSKA (reference sequence). This CDR3 is 13 amino acids long.

The chain has TRBV5-4 and TRBJ2-2; D is unresolved. In germline, CDR1 is SGHNT, CDR2 YYREEE (reference sequence). V lost 1 base to trimming and J lost 4 bases, with 8 bases between them. This CDR3 spans 14 amino acids. CDR3 coding DNA: TGTGCCAGCAGCTTGTCGTTAGTCACCGGGGAGCTGTTTTTT. It codes for CASSLSLVTGELFF.